This record looks at one T cell receptor (delta chain) sequence and its context. Translating this DNA gives a protein that differs at residue 8 from the TCRdb one, which belongs to a much larger clone; a read error is likely, and the protein shown is this translation. The data are from a study of gamma-delta T cells after stem cell transplantation. TCRdb re-analyzed the RT-PCR reads via CATT. Among about 2,300 delta-chain clones listed, approximately 4% were seen once. J lost 4 bases, V lost 2 bases, and 12 bases had no gene match. Per germline, CDR1 GEAIGNYY and CDR2 EKD. This CDR3 is built from 16 residues.

The TCR sequence derives from a human donor. It is not recorded whose cells these are; they may come from a transplant donor. Sequencing was performed on gamma-delta T cells. This rearrangement joins TRDV2 to TRDJ1; 7 bases agree with TRDD3. Written as DNA, the CDR3 is TGTGCCTGTGACATGATGATGGTGGATACGCGCGATAAACTCATCTTT. Its protein is CACDMMMVDTRDKLIF.